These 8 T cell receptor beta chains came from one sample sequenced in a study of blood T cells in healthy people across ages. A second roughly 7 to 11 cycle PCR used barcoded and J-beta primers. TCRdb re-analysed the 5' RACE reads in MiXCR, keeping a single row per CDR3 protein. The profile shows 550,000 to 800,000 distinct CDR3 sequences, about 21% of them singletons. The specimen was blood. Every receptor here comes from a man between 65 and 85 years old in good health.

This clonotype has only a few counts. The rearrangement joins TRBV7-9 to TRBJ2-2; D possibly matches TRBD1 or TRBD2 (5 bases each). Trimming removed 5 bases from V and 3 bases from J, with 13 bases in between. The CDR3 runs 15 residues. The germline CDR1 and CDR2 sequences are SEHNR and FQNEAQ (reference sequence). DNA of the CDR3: TGTGCCAGCAGCCCAAGAGGGGTGGACACCGGGGAGCTGTTTTTT. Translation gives CASSPRGVDTGELFF.

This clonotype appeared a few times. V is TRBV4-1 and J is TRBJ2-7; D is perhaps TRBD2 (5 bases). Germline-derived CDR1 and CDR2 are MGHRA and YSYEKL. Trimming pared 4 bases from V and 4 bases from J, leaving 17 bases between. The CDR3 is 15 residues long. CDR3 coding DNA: TGCGCCAGCAGCCGCCGGACGGACGGGGTTTACGAGCAGTACTTC. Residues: CASSRRTDGVYEQYF.

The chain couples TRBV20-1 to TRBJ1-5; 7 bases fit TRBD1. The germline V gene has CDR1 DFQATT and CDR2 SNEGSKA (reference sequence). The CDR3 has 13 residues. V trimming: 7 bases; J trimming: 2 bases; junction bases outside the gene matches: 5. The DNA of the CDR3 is TGCAGTGGTAAGGGGGCGGGCAATCAGCCCCAGCATTTT. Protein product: CSGKGAGNQPQHF.

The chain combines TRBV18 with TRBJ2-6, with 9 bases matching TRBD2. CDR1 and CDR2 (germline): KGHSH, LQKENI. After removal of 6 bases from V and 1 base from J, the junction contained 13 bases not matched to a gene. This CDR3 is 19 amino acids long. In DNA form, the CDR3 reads TGTGCCAGCTCCCGGGACGGGACTAGCAGATTATCTGGGGCCAACGTCCTGACTTTC. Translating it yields CASSRDGTSRLSGANVLTF.

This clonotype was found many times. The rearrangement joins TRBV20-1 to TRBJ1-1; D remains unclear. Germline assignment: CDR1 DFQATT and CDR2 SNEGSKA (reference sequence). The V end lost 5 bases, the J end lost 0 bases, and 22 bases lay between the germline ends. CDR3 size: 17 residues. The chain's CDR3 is CSAYGPSGGIMNTEAFF. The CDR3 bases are TGCAGTGCTTATGGCCCGTCCGGAGGGATCATGAACACTGAAGCTTTCTTT.

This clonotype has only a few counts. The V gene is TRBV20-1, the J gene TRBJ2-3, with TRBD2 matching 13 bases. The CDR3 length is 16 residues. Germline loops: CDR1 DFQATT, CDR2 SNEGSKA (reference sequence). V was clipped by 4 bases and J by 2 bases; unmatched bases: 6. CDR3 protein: CSAMPGLAGNTDTQYF. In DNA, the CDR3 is TGCAGTGCTATGCCGGGACTAGCGGGGAACACAGATACGCAGTATTTT.

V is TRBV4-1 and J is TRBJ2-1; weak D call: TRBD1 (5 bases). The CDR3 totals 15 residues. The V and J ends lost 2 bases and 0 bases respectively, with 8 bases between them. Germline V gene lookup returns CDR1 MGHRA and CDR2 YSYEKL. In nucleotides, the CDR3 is TGCGCCAGCAGCCAAACAGGCCTCTCCTACAATGAGCAGTTCTTC. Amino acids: CASSQTGLSYNEQFF.

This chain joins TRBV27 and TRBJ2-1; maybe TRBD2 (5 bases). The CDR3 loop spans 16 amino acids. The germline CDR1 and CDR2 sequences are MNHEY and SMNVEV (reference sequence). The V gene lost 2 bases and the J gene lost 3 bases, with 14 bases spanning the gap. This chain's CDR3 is CASSLRSGSFYNEQFF. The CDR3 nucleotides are TGTGCCAGCAGTTTACGGAGCGGCAGTTTCTACAATGAGCAGTTCTTC.